These 14 T cell receptor beta chains originate from one sample sequenced in a study of cytomegalovirus exposure and HLA in healthy donors. 60 Vbeta and 13 Jbeta primers were used in PCR. Sequencing was performed with immunoSEQ multiplex PCR; in TCRdb, only in-frame clones are kept and a portion is missing. The table includes more than 95,000 clones, more than 65% detected once. Sample: PBMCs. The receptors stem from a woman aged 18-30 years in good health and CMV-seropositive.

CDR3 residues: CASSRDRDSPLHF. For the CDR3, the DNA is TGTGCCAGCAGCCGGGACAGAGATTCACCCCTCCACTTT. V is TRBV2 and J is TRBJ1-6; 7 bases agree with TRBD1. V lost 6 bases to trimming and J lost 8 bases; unmatched junction nucleotides: 4. The CDR3 is 13 amino acids. Germline V gives CDR1 SNHLY, CDR2 FYNNEI.

The chain has TRBV16 and TRBJ1-5; D may be TRBD1 (6 bases). V lost 4 bases and J 7 bases, leaving 20 bases between the germline ends. Germline CDR1 and CDR2: KGHSY and FQNENV. This CDR3 contains 16 residues. CDR3 residues: CASSRSGTRPGQPQHF. DNA for the CDR3: TGTGCCAGCAGCCGGTCCGGGACACGACCGGGGCAGCCCCAGCATTTT.

The CDR3 here is CASSQEQGQLNEKLFF. The CDR3 DNA is TGTGCCAGCAGCCAAGAACAGGGACAGCTGAATGAAAAACTGTTTTTT. The rearrangement joins TRBV4-2 to TRBJ1-4; 7 bases map to TRBD1. CDR1 LGHNA and CDR2 YNFKEQ come from the germline V gene. Unmatched junction bases numbered 6, after V lost 0 bases and J lost 5 bases. The CDR3 has 16 amino acids.

Worth noting for this clone: Its ends do not fully match the called genes, so a read error is possible. The rearrangement joins TRBV7-6 to TRBJ2-2, with D perhaps TRBD2 (6 bases). CDR1 and CDR2 (germline): SGHVS, FNYEAQ. The CDR3 has 13 amino acids. For the CDR3, the DNA is TGTGCCAGCAGCTTAGAGTTGCCCGGGGGGCTGTTTTTT. This translates into CASSLELPGGLFF.

This rearrangement joins TRBV5-1 to TRBJ1-2; TRBD1 matches at 7 bases. CDR3 length: 14 residues. Germline V gene lookup returns CDR1 SGHRS and CDR2 YFSETQ. Losses at the gene ends were 0 bases for V and 7 bases for J; bases not matched to a gene: 6. As DNA, the CDR3 is TGCGCCAGCAGCTTGGGACAGGGTTTGGGTGGCTACACCTTC. It codes for CASSLGQGLGGYTF.

For this clone: The sample has other DNA sequences that encode this CDR3 too. The chain has TRBV7-9 and TRBJ2-3; 8 bases line up with TRBD1. V shed 5 bases and J 3 bases; nucleotides not matched to a gene: 10. CDR1 is SEHNR, CDR2 FQNEAQ, per germline (reference sequence). The CDR3 length is 16 residues. CDR3 sequence reads: CASSPLWTGSTDTQYF. The CDR3 region has the DNA TGTGCCAGCAGCCCGTTGTGGACAGGGTCGACAGATACGCAGTATTTT. The whole variable domain, remainder taken from reference TRBV7-9 and TRBJ2-3, is DTGVSQNPRHKITKRGQNVTFRCDPISEHNRLYWYRQTLGQGPEFLTYFQNEAQLEKSRLLSDRFSAERPKGSFSTLEIQRTEQGDSAMYLCASSPLWTGSTDTQYFGPGTRLTVL.

This rearrangement joins TRBV19 to TRBJ1-1; 8 bases are shared with TRBD1. This CDR3 spans 14 amino acids. Unmatched junction bases numbered 8, after V lost 7 bases and J lost 4 bases. Per the germline V gene, CDR1 is LNHDA and CDR2 is SQIVND (reference sequence). The DNA of the CDR3 is TGTGCCAGTAATACAAACAGGGGGTTCACTGAAGCTTTCTTT. It specifies CASNTNRGFTEAFF.

The rearrangement uses TRBV27 and TRBJ1-1; D ambiguous. This CDR3 region has 17 residues. The V end lost 5 bases, the J end lost 2 bases, and 21 bases lay between the germline ends. The germline gives CDR1 MNHEY, CDR2 SMNVEV (reference sequence). CDR3 protein: CASSPLAIPTKNTEAFF. The CDR3 DNA reads TGTGCCAGCAGTCCCCTCGCCATCCCCACTAAAAACACTGAAGCTTTCTTT.

The chain uses TRBV27 and TRBJ2-7, with 10 bases identical to TRBD2. This CDR3 has 18 amino acids. Losses at the gene ends were 8 bases for V and 4 bases for J; bases not matched to a gene: 20. The germline V gene encodes CDR1 MNHEY and CDR2 SMNVEV (reference sequence). As DNA, the CDR3 is TGTGCCAGCGGCTCAGCGGGAGGGTTCTCGTTTCCAAGTTACGAGCAGTACTTC. This codes for CASGSAGGFSFPSYEQYF.

The chain has TRBV4-1 and TRBJ1-2; TRBD1 matches at 8 bases. CDR1 and CDR2 from the germline V gene are MGHRA and YSYEKL. This CDR3 has 13 residues. J gave up 4 bases and V 4 bases, and 2 bases lay outside the gene matches. CDR3 sequence (DNA): TGCGCCAGCAGCCGAGGACAGGGCTATGGCTACACCTTC. Amino acids: CASSRGQGYGYTF.

The chain carries TRBV6-5 and TRBJ2-2, with D perhaps matching TRBD2 (6 bases). The CDR3 totals 16 residues. V was cut by 4 bases and J by 1 base, with 13 bases left in between. Germline CDR1 and CDR2: MNHEY and SVGAGI. In nucleotides, the CDR3 is TGTGCCAGCAGTTTTTACTCCGGGGGGAACACCGGGGAGCTGTTTTTT. It translates to CASSFYSGGNTGELFF.

This rearrangement joins TRBV28 to TRBJ1-2, with D uncertain. This CDR3 is 12 amino acids long. The germline gives CDR1 MDHEN, CDR2 SYDVKM. V lost 8 bases and J lost 7, with 14 bases in between. CDR3 bases: TGTGCCAGCTGTAGTACCGTTGGTGGCTACACCTTC. It codes for CASCSTVGGYTF.

The chain recombines TRBV28 with TRBJ2-7; 9 bases match TRBD1. The length of the CDR3 is 12 residues. After removal of 5 bases from V and 12 bases from J, the junction contained 8 bases not matched to a gene. The germline gives CDR1 MDHEN, CDR2 SYDVKM. CDR3 in DNA: TGTGCCAGCAGTAAATCCGGGACAGGGTTGTACTTC. Translated, it gives CASSKSGTGLYF.

The V call is TRBV18, the J call TRBJ1-3; a possible D gene is TRBD1 (5 bases). The CDR3 is made up of 16 amino acids. CDR1 KGHSH and CDR2 LQKENI come from the germline V gene. V was pared by 3 bases and J by 4 bases, with 16 bases between. Here the CDR3 DNA reads TGTGCCAGCTCACCTTTCAGGGTAACGGCGGGAAACACCATATATTTT. Its protein product is CASSPFRVTAGNTIYF.